The 2 T cell receptor beta chains below all came from one sample that was sequenced in a study of blood T cells in healthy people across ages. Then a second PCR, running about 6 to 12 cycles, was carried out with a sample-barcoded 5' primer and a J-beta primer mix. MiXCR, run by TCRdb on the 5' RACE reads, gives a single entry per CDR3 protein. This sample yields approximately 690,000 distinct CDR3 sequences, of which less than 45% are seen a single time; 30% belongs to the top ten. Sequencing was done on a sample of blood. The origin of the receptors is a man older than 75 in good health.

As to this clonotype: This may come from a read error, since a much larger clone is one base off. The chain links TRBV6-2 or TRBV6-3 to TRBJ2-3, with TRBD1 matching over 8 bases. The junction had 3 bases not matched to a gene; V was cut back by 5 bases and J by 2 bases. This CDR3 spans 14 amino acids. Germline lookup yields CDR1 MNHEY and CDR2 SVGEGT. The CDR3 sequence: CASSGDRLTDTQYF. The CDR3 DNA reads as TGTGCCAGCAGTGGGGACAGGCTCACAGATACGCAGTATTTT.

The V gene is TRBV5-1, the J gene TRBJ2-1, with 9 bases that match TRBD1. Unmatched junction bases numbered 7, after V lost 2 bases and J lost 7 bases. CDR3 length: 15 residues. Germline V gives CDR1 SGHRS, CDR2 YFSETQ. The chain's CDR3 is CASSFRDRVLNEQFF. In DNA, the CDR3 is TGCGCCAGCAGCTTCCGGGACAGGGTTTTGAATGAGCAGTTCTTC.